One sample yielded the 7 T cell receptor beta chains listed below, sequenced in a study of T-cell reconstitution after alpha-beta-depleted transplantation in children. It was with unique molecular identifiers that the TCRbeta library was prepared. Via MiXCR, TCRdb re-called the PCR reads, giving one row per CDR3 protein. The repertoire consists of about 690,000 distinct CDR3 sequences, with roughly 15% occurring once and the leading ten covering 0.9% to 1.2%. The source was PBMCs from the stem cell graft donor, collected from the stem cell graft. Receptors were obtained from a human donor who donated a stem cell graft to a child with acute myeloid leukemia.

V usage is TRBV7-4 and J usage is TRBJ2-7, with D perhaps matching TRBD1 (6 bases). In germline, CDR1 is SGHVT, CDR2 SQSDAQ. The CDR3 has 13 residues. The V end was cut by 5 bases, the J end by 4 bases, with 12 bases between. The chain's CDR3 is CASSATTGYEQYF. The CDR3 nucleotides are TGTGCCAGCAGCGCAACAACAGGGTACGAGCAGTACTTC.

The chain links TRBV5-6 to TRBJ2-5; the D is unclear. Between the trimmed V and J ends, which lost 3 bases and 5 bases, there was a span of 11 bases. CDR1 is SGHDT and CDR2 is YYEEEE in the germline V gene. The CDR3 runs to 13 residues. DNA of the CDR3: TGTGCCAGCAGCTGGTCTCGGTGGGAGACCCAGTACTTC. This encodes CASSWSRWETQYF.

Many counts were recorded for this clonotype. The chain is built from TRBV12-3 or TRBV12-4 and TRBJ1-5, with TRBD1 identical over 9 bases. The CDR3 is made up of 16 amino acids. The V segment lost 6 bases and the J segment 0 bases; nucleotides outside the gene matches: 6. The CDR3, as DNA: TGTGCCAGCAGAAGTGGGACAGGGTATAGCAATCAGCCCCAGCATTTT. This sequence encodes CASRSGTGYSNQPQHF.

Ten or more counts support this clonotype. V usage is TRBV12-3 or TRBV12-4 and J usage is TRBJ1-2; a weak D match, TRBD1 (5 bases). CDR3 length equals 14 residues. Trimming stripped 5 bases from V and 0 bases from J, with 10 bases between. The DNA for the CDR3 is TGTGCCAGCAGTGCCAGGGCGGCTAACTATGGCTACACCTTC. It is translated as CASSARAANYGYTF.

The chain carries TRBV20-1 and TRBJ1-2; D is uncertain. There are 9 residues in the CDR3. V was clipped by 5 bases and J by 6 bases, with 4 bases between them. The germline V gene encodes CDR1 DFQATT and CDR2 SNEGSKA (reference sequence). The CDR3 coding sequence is TGCAGTGCTCTTAATGGCTACACCTTC. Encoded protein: CSALNGYTF.

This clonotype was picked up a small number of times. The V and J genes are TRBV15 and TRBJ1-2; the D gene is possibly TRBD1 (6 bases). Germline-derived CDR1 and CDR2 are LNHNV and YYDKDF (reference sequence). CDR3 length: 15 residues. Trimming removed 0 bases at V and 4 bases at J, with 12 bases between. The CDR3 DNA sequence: TGTGCCACCAGCAGAGACCCGACAGGCCGCTATGGCTACACCTTC. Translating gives CATSRDPTGRYGYTF. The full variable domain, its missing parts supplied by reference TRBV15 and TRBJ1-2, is DAMVIQNPRYQVTQFGKPVTLSCSQTLNHNVMYWYQQKSSQAPKLLFHYYDKDFNNEADTPDNFQSRRPNTSFCFLDIRSPGLGDTAMYLCATSRDPTGRYGYTFGSGTRLTVV.

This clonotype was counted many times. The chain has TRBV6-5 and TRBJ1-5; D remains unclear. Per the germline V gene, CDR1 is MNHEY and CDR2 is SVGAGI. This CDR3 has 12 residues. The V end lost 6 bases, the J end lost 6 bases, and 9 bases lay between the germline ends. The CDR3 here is CASSRHGQPQHF. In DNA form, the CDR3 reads TGTGCCAGCAGCCGCCATGGTCAGCCCCAGCATTTT.